The following is a TCR beta chain sequence with its context. The antigen remains unidentified. Using immunoSEQ multiplex PCR, the repertoire was profiled, and TCRdb retains in-frame clones only, with some absent. The sample records approximately 9,100 clones, less than 80% being singletons. This sample was included in a study of immune cell composition in non-small cell lung cancer. The study's findings and limits: Lung adenocarcinomas had lower top 10 clone scores and clonality than squamous tumours. Adenocarcinomas with higher top tumour-associated clone frequency had more reactive TILs.

This receptor was obtained from a human donor with non-small cell lung cancer. The sample comprised lung tumor tissue.

The DNA of the CDR3 is TGTGCCAGCAGCTTAGATCTATGGGGGGCCCTGAACACTGAAGCTTTCTTT. Amino acids: CASSLDLWGALNTEAFF. V and J are TRBV11-2 and TRBJ1-1; weak D call: TRBD1 (6 bases). Trimming shortened V by 0 bases and J by 0 bases, and 14 bases separated the two germline ends. This CDR3 contains 17 residues. CDR1 and CDR2 from the germline V gene are SGHAT and FQNNGV.